Presented here are 27 T cell receptor beta chains from one specimen sequenced in a study of T cell clones after liver transplantation. Assay used: immunoSEQ multiplex PCR; TCRdb lists only in-frame clones, some missing. The sample holds over 45,000 clones, about 67% seen once. The sample was CD4+ T cells from blood, taken more than 53 months after liver transplant. The receptors come from a human patient who received a liver transplant. A subset of T cells may come from the graft donor.

The chain recombines TRBV6-5 with TRBJ1-1; a possible D gene is TRBD1 (5 bases). Germline assignment: CDR1 MNHEY and CDR2 SVGAGI. V shed 0 bases and J shed 4 bases, with 15 bases lying between them. CDR3 length: 16 residues. The CDR3 sequence: CASSYSSPGRSTEAFF. As DNA, the CDR3 is TGTGCCAGCAGTTACTCGAGTCCAGGGAGGAGCACTGAAGCTTTCTTT.

This clone was counted once. The chain links TRBV7-8 to TRBJ1-1, with D tentatively TRBD1 (5 bases). V gave up 8 bases and J gave up 0 bases, with 10 bases separating them. CDR3 length equals 13 residues. Germline CDR1 reads SGHVS; CDR2 reads FQNEAQ. CDR3 nucleotides: TGTGCCAGCGGGACTGCCTTGAACACTGAAGCTTTCTTT. This codes for CASGTALNTEAFF.

This clone came up once. The chain has TRBV28 and TRBJ1-3, with 7 bases matching TRBD1. This CDR3 has 16 amino acids. Germline loops: CDR1 MDHEN, CDR2 SYDVKM. The V segment lost 3 bases and the J segment 0 bases; nucleotides outside the gene matches: 5. The CDR3 DNA reads as TGTGCCAGCAGTTTTTTCAGGGGGGGCTCTGGAAACACCATATATTTT. Protein product: CASSFFRGGSGNTIYF.

The rearrangement uses TRBV6-6 and TRBJ2-7; 8 bases line up with TRBD1. The length of the CDR3 is 13 residues. The junction had 4 bases not matched to a gene; V was cut back by 6 bases and J by 3 bases. In germline, CDR1 is MNHNY, CDR2 SVGAGI (reference sequence). CDR3 sequence: CASRKDRDYEQYF. The CDR3 DNA sequence: TGTGCCAGCAGAAAGGACAGGGACTACGAGCAGTACTTC.

The count of this clone is one. This chain joins TRBV19 and TRBJ2-5, with D possibly being TRBD1 or TRBD2 (5 bases each). Between the trimmed V and J ends, which lost 5 bases and 3 bases, there was a span of 13 bases. Germline V lookup: CDR1 LNHDA, CDR2 SQIVND (reference sequence). This CDR3 is built from 14 residues. The CDR3 bases are TGTGCCAGTAGTCGGTCCGGGGCCGAAGAGACCCAGTACTTC. Translated, it gives CASSRSGAEETQYF.

The J gene is TRBJ2-1, the V gene TRBV10-3, with D tentatively TRBD2 (6 bases). V was clipped by 0 bases and J by 7 bases, with 13 bases between them. Germline-derived CDR1 and CDR2 are ENHRY and SYGVKD. The CDR3 has 15 amino acids. CDR3 nucleotide sequence: TGTGCCATCAGTGAGTCAAACCACGGGAGAAATGAGCAGTTCTTC. Amino acids: CAISESNHGRNEQFF.

This sequence joins TRBV10-3 and TRBJ2-7; 14 bases are shared with TRBD2. Trimming removed 0 bases from V and 9 bases from J; junction bases left unmatched: 7. Germline V gives CDR1 ENHRY, CDR2 SYGVKD. This CDR3 has 16 residues. CDR3 sequence (DNA): TGTGCCATCAGTGAGTCCGGGACTAGCGGGGGACGATGGCAGTACTTC. It translates to CAISESGTSGGRWQYF.

This clone showed up just a few times. This rearrangement joins TRBV9 to TRBJ1-6; perhaps TRBD1 as D (5 bases). Per the germline V gene, CDR1 is SGDLS and CDR2 is YYNGEE. The CDR3 sequence is 13 residues long. V was clipped by 3 bases and J by 10 bases, with 11 bases between them. The CDR3 sequence is CASSERGSSPLHF. DNA for the CDR3: TGTGCCAGCAGCGAGAGGGGATCCTCACCCCTCCACTTT.

This chain joins TRBV27 and TRBJ1-1; no clear D. The CDR3 totals 15 residues. In germline, CDR1 is MNHEY, CDR2 SMNVEV (reference sequence). The V end was cut by 1 base, the J end by 2 bases, with 11 bases between. CDR3 in amino acids: CASSLWSLRNTEAFF. The CDR3 DNA is TGTGCCAGCAGTTTATGGTCACTGAGAAACACTGAAGCTTTCTTT.

CDR3 sequence reads: CASSHRDGGGNTEAFF. Here the CDR3 DNA reads TGTGCCAGCAGCCACCGGGACGGGGGAGGGAACACTGAAGCTTTCTTT. The chain couples TRBV14 to TRBJ1-1; D perhaps matches TRBD1 (5 bases). Germline V lookup: CDR1 SGHDN, CDR2 FVKESK. The CDR3 runs to 16 residues. Deletions cut 3 bases from V and 1 base from J, with 15 bases between.

The J gene is TRBJ2-6, the V gene TRBV10-3, with TRBD1 identical over 7 bases. After removal of 10 bases from V and 0 bases from J, the junction contained 12 bases not matched to a gene. Per germline, CDR1 ENHRY and CDR2 SYGVKD. The CDR3 has 17 amino acids. The CDR3 spells CATHRGLISSGANVLTF. In DNA form, the CDR3 reads TGTGCCACCCACAGGGGCTTAATTTCCTCTGGGGCCAACGTCCTGACTTTC.

V is TRBV30 and J is TRBJ2-6; possibly TRBD1 for D (5 bases). This CDR3 has 17 residues. CDR1 GTSNPN and CDR2 SVGIG come from the germline V gene (reference sequence). Trimming removed 3 bases from V and 4 bases from J, with 19 bases in between. CDR3 nucleotides: TGTGCCTGGAGACCGCTAACTCAGGGATCCGGGGCCAACGTCCTGACTTTC. Its protein product is CAWRPLTQGSGANVLTF.

The rearrangement links TRBV9 to TRBJ1-5, with 9 positions matching TRBD1. The germline V gene has CDR1 SGDLS and CDR2 YYNGEE. The CDR3 has 17 amino acids. The V and J ends lost 0 bases and 1 base, in that order; junction bases with no gene match: 5. DNA for the CDR3: TGTGCCAGCAGCGTAGAGAGGACAGGGGTGAGCAATCAGCCCCAGCATTTT. Protein sequence: CASSVERTGVSNQPQHF.

This clone was picked up one time. The J gene is TRBJ1-3, the V gene TRBV6-5; 7 bases align to TRBD1. CDR3 length: 14 residues. Per germline, CDR1 MNHEY and CDR2 SVGAGI. J lost 4 bases, V lost 0 bases, and 0 bases had no gene match. CDR3 amino acids: CASSYSTGGNTIYF. CDR3 sequence (DNA): TGTGCCAGCAGTTACTCGACAGGGGGAAACACCATATATTTT.

V is TRBV2 and J is TRBJ2-1, with TRBD2 as a possible D gene (5 bases). V lost 3 bases and J 0 bases, leaving 12 bases between the germline ends. The CDR3 spans 16 residues. CDR1 is SNHLY and CDR2 is FYNNEI in the germline V gene. The CDR3 bases are TGTGCCAGCAGTGAGAGGGAGTTTAGCTCCTACAATGAGCAGTTCTTC. Its translation is CASSEREFSSYNEQFF. The full variable domain, with the rest looked up from reference TRBV2 and TRBJ2-1, is EPEVTQTPSHQVTQMGQEVILRCVPISNHLYFYWYRQILGQKVEFLVSFYNNEISEKSEIFDDQFSVERPDGSNFTLKIRSTKLEDSAMYFCASSEREFSSYNEQFFGPGTRLTVL.

This chain links TRBV28 with TRBJ2-1; tentative D call: TRBD1 (6 bases). Trimming took off 7 bases at V and 8 bases at J, with 12 bases between the two ends. Germline CDR1 is MDHEN and CDR2 is SYDVKM. The CDR3 consists of 12 residues. This CDR3 reads CASTSGADEQFF. For the CDR3, the DNA is TGTGCCAGCACCTCAGGGGCTGATGAGCAGTTCTTC.

The chain carries TRBV11-2 and TRBJ2-2; 10 nucleotides match TRBD1. Germline trimming cut 8 bases from V and 5 bases from J; bases unmatched to any gene: 5. Germline V gene sequence: CDR1 SGHAT, CDR2 FQNNGV. This CDR3 is 14 amino acids long. DNA for the CDR3: TGTGCCAGCCGACAGGGGGCGCTTACCGGGGAGCTGTTTTTT. This translates into CASRQGALTGELFF.

The genes are TRBV29-1 and TRBJ1-1; D remains unclear. Germline CDR1 reads SQVTM; CDR2 reads ANQGSEA. Deletions cut 4 bases from V and 1 base from J, with 13 bases between. The CDR3 is 14 amino acids. The CDR3 DNA sequence: TGCAGCGTTGGAGGCACCCTTGGGAACACTGAAGCTTTCTTT. It specifies CSVGGTLGNTEAFF.

V gene TRBV9 combines with J gene TRBJ1-5; D is uncertain. The germline V gene has CDR1 SGDLS and CDR2 YYNGEE. The CDR3 runs 15 residues. Trimming removed 0 bases from V and 1 base from J, with 8 bases in between. CDR3 loop: CASSVGIYSNQPQHF. In DNA form, the CDR3 reads TGTGCCAGCAGCGTAGGGATCTACAGCAATCAGCCCCAGCATTTT.

This chain links TRBV10-3 with TRBJ1-5; D is unresolved. CDR1 and CDR2 from the germline V gene are ENHRY and SYGVKD. The CDR3 is 15 amino acids. Trimming removed 3 bases from V and 7 bases from J, with 16 bases in between. DNA of the CDR3: TGTGCCATCAGTGATGGATTGGGGTTTCAACAGCCCCAGCATTTT. Protein sequence: CAISDGLGFQQPQHF.

The sample holds one count of this clone. The rearrangement uses TRBV7-6 and TRBJ1-3; the match to TRBD1 covers 10 bases. The germline gives CDR1 SGHVS, CDR2 FNYEAQ. The CDR3 is made up of 14 amino acids. The trim removed 1 base at V and 8 bases at J, leaving 2 bases unmatched. The CDR3 loop reads CASSLGDRGDTIYF. As DNA, the CDR3 is TGTGCCAGCAGCTTAGGGGACAGGGGAGACACCATATATTTT. Using reference TRBV7-6 and TRBJ1-3 for the parts outside the CDR3, the full variable domain is GAGVSQSPRYKVTKRGQDVALRCDPISGHVSLYWYRQALGQGPEFLTYFNYEAQQDKSGLPNDRFSAERPEGSISTLTIQRTEQRDSAMYRCASSLGDRGDTIYFGEGSWLTVV.

V and J are TRBV29-1 and TRBJ2-7, with D possibly being TRBD1 (6 bases). CDR1 is SQVTM and CDR2 is ANQGSEA in the germline V gene. V lost 7 bases and J 0 bases, leaving 16 bases between the germline ends. The CDR3 is made up of 14 amino acids. As DNA, the CDR3 is TGCAGCGGCGCGGGCACAGGGAACTCCTACGAGCAGTACTTC. Protein product: CSGAGTGNSYEQYF.

In its sample, this clone was seen once. V usage is TRBV6-4 and J usage is TRBJ1-3; D is perhaps TRBD1 (6 bases). V dropped 10 bases and J dropped 0 bases, with 13 bases sitting between them. The CDR3 extends over 14 amino acids. The germline V gene has CDR1 MRHNA and CDR2 SNTAGT. CDR3 residues: CATYGRGSGNTIYF. The CDR3 region has the DNA TGTGCCACCTACGGCAGGGGCTCTGGAAACACCATATATTTT.

The rearrangement links TRBV7-8 to TRBJ1-5, with D perhaps TRBD1 (6 bases). Germline CDR1 reads SGHVS; CDR2 reads FQNEAQ. This CDR3 is 16 amino acids long. The V end lost 1 base, the J end lost 3 bases, and 13 bases lay between the germline ends. The CDR3 region has the DNA TGTGCCAGCAGCTTAGGGGGGGGCAGGAACAATCAGCCCCAGCATTTT. It is translated as CASSLGGGRNNQPQHF.

This clone was seen a few times. The chain combines TRBV28 with TRBJ1-5, with 9 bases fitting TRBD1. The germline V gene has CDR1 MDHEN and CDR2 SYDVKM. J was trimmed by 5 bases and V by 4 bases; bases with no gene match: 3. CDR3 length equals 14 residues. The DNA of the CDR3 is TGTGCCAGCAGTTCGGGGACAGGGTATCAGCCCCAGCATTTT. Its translation is CASSSGTGYQPQHF.

The chain has TRBV23-1 and TRBJ2-7; 8 bases are shared with TRBD1. Being an ORF, TRBV23-1 has a function that is uncertain. There are 12 residues in the CDR3. The V segment lost 8 bases and the J segment 5 bases; nucleotides outside the gene matches: 5. The CDR3 region has the DNA TGCGCCAGCGTTCAGGGGGCGGACGAGCAGTACTTC. Its translation: CASVQGADEQYF.

V and J are TRBV19 and TRBJ2-7; tentative D call: TRBD1 (5 bases). Germline V gives CDR1 LNHDA, CDR2 SQIVND (reference sequence). Trimming took 3 bases from V and 2 from J, leaving 11 bases between them. This CDR3 region has 14 residues. The CDR3 DNA follows: TGTGCCAGTAGTATGACAGTAGTTACCTACGAGCAGTACTTC. Residues: CASSMTVVTYEQYF.